The 15 T cell receptor beta chains in this list originate from one sample, sequenced in a study of long-term antiretroviral therapy in people with HIV. This was the immunoSEQ v3.0 assay at survey level. The protocol was immunoSEQ multiplex PCR, while the TCRdb copy is restricted to in-frame clones and leaves out a portion. Among 35,000 to 45,000 clones, around 88% were seen once, and the ten largest hold 3.9%. This specimen consisted of unsorted PBMCs, obtained just before starting antiretroviral therapy. These receptors came from a woman younger than 35 with HIV.

The chain has TRBV5-1 and TRBJ2-5, with D uncertain. Per the germline V gene, CDR1 is SGHRS and CDR2 is YFSETQ. The V gene lost 0 bases and the J gene lost 2 bases, with 5 bases spanning the gap. The CDR3 extends over 13 amino acids. The DNA of the CDR3 is TGCGCCAGCAGCTTGGTGGGGCAAGAGACCCAGTACTTC. Its translation is CASSLVGQETQYF.

This sequence joins TRBV7-8 and TRBJ2-2; D is perhaps TRBD1 (6 bases). Germline loops: CDR1 SGHVS, CDR2 FQNEAQ. The CDR3 totals 16 residues. Trimming removed 1 base from V and 7 bases from J, with 16 bases in between. CDR3 region: CASSLGAGVFGGELFF. CDR3 nucleotide sequence: TGTGCCAGCAGCTTAGGAGCAGGGGTGTTTGGCGGGGAGCTGTTTTTT.

This chain connects TRBV4-1 to TRBJ2-5; D not certain. CDR1 is MGHRA, CDR2 YSYEKL, per germline. The germline V and J ends were trimmed by 3 bases and 6 bases, with 14 bases remaining between them. The CDR3 totals 14 residues. DNA for the CDR3: TGCGCCAGCAGCCATGGGCCTGGGGATAAGACCCAGTACTTC. Amino acid sequence: CASSHGPGDKTQYF.

In DNA form, the CDR3 reads TGTGCCAGCAGTCAACCAGCCCCCTCCCGGGAAGCTTTCTTT. It encodes CASSQPAPSREAFF. The rearrangement links TRBV6-5 to TRBJ1-1, with D uncertain. Trimming pared 5 bases from V and 8 bases from J, leaving 18 bases between. This CDR3 is built from 14 residues. The germline V gene has CDR1 MNHEY and CDR2 SVGAGI.

The chain couples TRBV28 to TRBJ1-2; D remains ambiguous. This CDR3 comprises 14 residues. Germline V gives CDR1 MDHEN, CDR2 SYDVKM. The V and J ends lost 2 bases and 8 bases respectively, with 15 bases between them. The DNA for the CDR3 is TGTGCCAGCAGTTTAGGACGCGTCGAGGGCGGCTACACCTTC. This gives the protein CASSLGRVEGGYTF.

CDR3 sequence (DNA): TGTGCCAGCAGTTTTGTCACCCCCGGAAGGTCCGGACTAGCCTTGAACTACGAGCAGTACTTC. It specifies CASSFVTPGRSGLALNYEQYF. The chain combines TRBV27 with TRBJ2-7; 8 positions match TRBD2. The junction had 25 bases not matched to a gene; V was cut back by 3 bases and J by 3 bases. The germline CDR1 and CDR2 sequences are MNHEY and SMNVEV (reference sequence). The CDR3 totals 21 residues.

The chain links TRBV19 to TRBJ2-7; D gene ambiguous. CDR1 and CDR2 from the germline V gene are LNHDA and SQIVND (reference sequence). CDR3 length: 12 residues. V lost 9 bases, J lost 12 bases, and 21 bases lay in between. The CDR3 sequence: CASASNFQFLYF. The DNA for the CDR3 is TGTGCCAGCGCCTCCAATTTCCAGTTTCTGTACTTC.

With respect to this clone: Additional DNA sequences in this sample encode the identical CDR3. This chain uses TRBV15 with TRBJ2-7, with a possible D match to TRBD1 (6 bases). In germline, CDR1 is LNHNV, CDR2 YYDKDF (reference sequence). The V and J ends lost 5 bases and 1 base respectively, with 6 bases between them. This CDR3 contains 12 residues. For the CDR3, the DNA is TGTGCCACCAGCGGACAGTCCTACGAGCAGTACTTC. Residues: CATSGQSYEQYF.

This clone was counted between two and nine times. The rearrangement joins TRBV19 to TRBJ1-1; D unresolved. Germline lookup yields CDR1 LNHDA and CDR2 SQIVND (reference sequence). V lost 5 bases, J lost 2 bases, and 6 bases lay in between. The CDR3 spans 12 residues. CDR3: CASSQVNTEAFF. The CDR3 coding sequence is TGTGCCAGTAGTCAAGTAAACACTGAAGCTTTCTTT.

V gene TRBV20-1 combines with J gene TRBJ1-3; D is uncertain. Germline-derived CDR1 and CDR2 are DFQATT and SNEGSKA (reference sequence). Trimming removed 2 bases from V and 1 base from J, with 0 bases in between. This CDR3 contains 11 residues. This CDR3 reads CSARSGNTIYF. DNA of the CDR3: TGCAGTGCTAGATCTGGAAACACCATATATTTT.

The V gene is TRBV7-2, the J gene TRBJ1-4; D remains unclear. CDR3 length equals 13 residues. The germline gives CDR1 SGHTA, CDR2 FQGNSA. V gave up 0 bases and J gave up 6 bases, with 5 bases separating them. CDR3 nucleotides: TGTGCCAGCAGCTTAGCTTTATATGAAAAACTGTTTTTT. Translating it yields CASSLALYEKLFF.

The chain couples TRBV6-6 to TRBJ2-7; no clear D. The CDR3 totals 11 residues. Per the germline V gene, CDR1 is MNHNY and CDR2 is SVGAGI (reference sequence). V was clipped by 2 bases and J by 10 bases, with 9 bases between them. The CDR3 is CASSYKEEQYF. The CDR3 DNA reads TGTGCCAGCAGTTACAAGGAAGAACAGTACTTC.

This rearrangement joins TRBV28 to TRBJ1-1, with 7 bases identical to TRBD1. The ends lost 5 bases at V and 5 bases at J; junction bases unmatched: 11. This CDR3 region has 15 residues. Germline V gives CDR1 MDHEN, CDR2 SYDVKM. The CDR3 protein is CASSPPGPGGTEAFF. The CDR3 bases are TGTGCCAGCAGTCCCCCAGGGCCAGGGGGGACTGAAGCTTTCTTT.

The CDR3 loop is CASSSGTREGSTEAFF. CDR3 nucleotide sequence: TGTGCCAGCAGCAGTGGCACCAGGGAGGGTAGCACTGAAGCTTTCTTT. The chain couples TRBV9 to TRBJ1-1, with D perhaps matching TRBD1 (5 bases). Germline-derived CDR1 and CDR2 are SGDLS and YYNGEE. This CDR3 region has 16 residues. V was trimmed by 4 bases and J by 4 bases, leaving 20 bases between them. Variable domain in full (rest from reference TRBV9 and TRBJ1-1): DSGVTQTPKHLITATGQRVTLRCSPRSGDLSVYWYQQSLDQGLQFLIQYYNGEERAKGNILERFSAQQFPDLHSELNLSSLELGDSALYFCASSSGTREGSTEAFFGQGTRLTVV.

The chain combines TRBV11-3 with TRBJ2-5, with 7 bases fitting TRBD1. Germline V gene data show CDR1 as SGHNT and CDR2 as YENEEA. This CDR3 comprises 15 residues. V lost 1 base to trimming and J lost 2 bases; unmatched junction nucleotides: 4. The CDR3 here is CASSLGGTDQETQYF. The CDR3 nucleotides are TGTGCCAGCAGCTTAGGAGGGACAGATCAAGAGACCCAGTACTTC.